Each of the 18 T cell receptor beta chains below was sequenced from the same sample in a study of metastatic and nonmetastatic thyroid tumors. Each patient came to thyroid surgery without any prior treatment (of any kind). TCRdb reassembled clones from the PCR reads with MiXCR. The table records some 40,000 clones, approximately 19% of them present only once. Sequenced input: blood. These receptors all stem from a female donor with papillary thyroid cancer or a benign thyroid nodule (not recorded which). Some clones in this sample may be carry-over from other donors' samples.

This clone was seen at least ten times. Other DNA sequences in the same sample also yield this CDR3. The rearrangement links TRBV6-2 or TRBV6-3 to TRBJ2-4; D gene uncertain. This CDR3 is 18 amino acids long. V was shortened by 8 bases and J by 2 bases, with 25 bases between the two germline ends. Germline-derived CDR1 and CDR2 are MNHEY and SVGEGT. CDR3 DNA: TGTGCCAGCCTATCCCAAACAACGGAAGCGTCTTCCAAAAACATTCAGTACTTC. It is translated as CASLSQTTEASSKNIQYF.

This clone was counted at least ten times. In DNA, the CDR3 is TGCAGTGCTTACCGGACAGGGGGGATTGAAGCTTTCTTT. Its translation is CSAYRTGGIEAFF. The rearrangement joins TRBV20-1 to TRBJ1-1; 10 positions match TRBD1. The CDR3 is made up of 13 amino acids. After removal of 5 bases from V and 7 bases from J, the junction contained 7 bases not matched to a gene. CDR1 and CDR2 (germline): DFQATT, SNEGSKA (reference sequence).

The CDR3 sequence: CAWSAGGAEAFF. The CDR3 DNA reads TGTGCCTGGAGTGCAGGGGGGGCTGAAGCTTTCTTT. The chain combines TRBV30 with TRBJ1-1; 7 bases line up with TRBD1. The germline V gene has CDR1 GTSNPN and CDR2 SVGIG (reference sequence). Trimming at V came to 1 base and at J to 6 bases, leaving 2 bases not matched to a gene. The CDR3 sequence is 12 residues long.

This chain links TRBV30 with TRBJ1-2; D is perhaps TRBD1 (5 bases). Trimming stripped 3 bases from V and 6 bases from J, with 14 bases between. Germline V gene data show CDR1 as GTSNPN and CDR2 as SVGIG (reference sequence). CDR3 length: 13 amino acids. The CDR3 protein is CAWSVHWDHGYTF. The CDR3 nucleotides are TGTGCCTGGAGCGTTCACTGGGACCATGGCTACACCTTC.

This clone was recorded many times. V gene TRBV12-3 or TRBV12-4 combines with J gene TRBJ1-1; 7 bases fit TRBD1. There are 14 residues in the CDR3. The V and J ends lost 6 bases and 0 bases, in that order; junction bases with no gene match: 4. CDR3 amino acids: CASSPGQLNTEAFF. The CDR3 DNA is TGTGCCAGCAGCCCGGGACAGCTGAACACTGAAGCTTTCTTT.

There are many counts of this clone. The chain has TRBV20-1 and TRBJ2-7, with 11 bases fitting TRBD2. Germline CDR1 reads DFQATT; CDR2 reads SNEGSKA (reference sequence). This CDR3 comprises 16 residues. Trimming cost V 0 bases and J 1 base; bases outside gene matches: 5. CDR3 coding DNA: TGCAGTGCTAGAGATGCGGCTAGCGGGGGGTCCTACGAGCAGTACTTC. It specifies CSARDAASGGSYEQYF.

V and J are TRBV20-1 and TRBJ2-7; no firm D call. V shed 0 bases and J shed 0 bases, with 12 bases lying between them. Germline values: CDR1 DFQATT, CDR2 SNEGSKA (reference sequence). There are 15 residues in the CDR3. CDR3: CSARDGVRSSYEQYF. The CDR3 DNA reads as TGCAGTGCTAGAGATGGAGTCCGGAGCTCCTACGAGCAGTACTTC.

A word on this clone: At one end, the junction sequence differs from germline, possibly due to a read error. The chain recombines TRBV28 with TRBJ2-7; D is unresolved. CDR1 MDHEN and CDR2 SYDVKM come from the germline V gene. This CDR3 is built from 14 residues. In DNA, the CDR3 is TGTGCCAGCAGTCTCCGGGCCCTCCTTGACGATCAGTACTTC. Protein: CASSLRALLDDQYF.

In its sample, this clone was seen many times. The chain carries TRBV4-2 and TRBJ2-2; a weak D match, TRBD1 (6 bases). Germline V CDR1 and CDR2: LGHNA, YNFKEQ. V was shortened by 5 bases and J by 3 bases, with 10 bases between the two germline ends. The CDR3 runs to 14 residues. The CDR3 region has the DNA TGTGCCAGCAGCAATCAGGGGTACACCGGGGAGCTGTTTTTT. Translation gives CASSNQGYTGELFF.

This clone was picked up many times. This chain uses TRBV7-9 with TRBJ2-3; D unresolved. Germline V gives CDR1 SEHNR, CDR2 FQNEAQ (reference sequence). The CDR3 contains 14 residues. Trimming removed 5 bases at V and 4 bases at J, with 13 bases between. DNA of the CDR3: TGTGCCAGCAGCCACATCGACCACCCAGATACGCAGTATTTT. Amino acids: CASSHIDHPDTQYF.

This clone showed up just a few times. A much larger clone differs by one base, so this may be a read error. The chain recombines TRBV16 with TRBJ2-1; D is unclear. The CDR3 extends over 11 amino acids. From germline, CDR1 is KGHSY and CDR2 FQNENV. Trimming pared 3 bases from V and 6 bases from J, leaving 3 bases between. The CDR3 loop reads CASSHINEQFF. The CDR3 nucleotides read TGTGCCAGCAGCCACATCAATGAGCAGTTCTTC. Variable domain in full (rest from reference TRBV16 and TRBJ2-1): GEEVAQTPKHLVRGEGQKAKLYCAPIKGHSYVFWYQQVLKNEFKFLISFQNENVFDETGMPKERFSAKCLPNSPCSLEIQATKLEDSAVYFCASSHINEQFFGPGTRLTVL.

V usage is TRBV29-1 and J usage is TRBJ2-7; D unclear. Germline CDR1 SQVTM, CDR2 ANQGSEA. This CDR3 region has 13 residues. V gave up 5 bases and J gave up 4 bases, with 15 bases separating them. The CDR3 region is CSVQQSPVYEQYF. The CDR3 DNA is TGCAGCGTTCAACAGTCTCCAGTGTACGAGCAGTACTTC.

The sample holds many counts of this clone. The sample carries other DNA sequences with the same CDR3. The chain is built from TRBV20-1 and TRBJ2-7; 7 nucleotides match TRBD2. Germline CDR1 and CDR2: DFQATT and SNEGSKA (reference sequence). This CDR3 is built from 15 residues. V shed 1 base and J 1 base; nucleotides not matched to a gene: 7. The CDR3 bases are TGCAGTGCTAGAGGCGTTGGACTAGATTCCTACGAGCAGTACTTC. It specifies CSARGVGLDSYEQYF.

There are many counts of this clone. The gene calls are TRBV9 and TRBJ1-5, with 7 bases lining up with TRBD1. V gave up 0 bases and J gave up 5 bases; unmatched junction bases: 14. There are 18 residues in the CDR3. The germline V gene has CDR1 SGDLS and CDR2 YYNGEE. CDR3 in amino acids: CASSVVDGGGASHQPQHF. As DNA, the CDR3 is TGTGCCAGCAGCGTAGTCGATGGAGGGGGCGCGTCTCATCAGCCCCAGCATTTT.

This clone was recorded many times. V gene TRBV7-8 combines with J gene TRBJ2-2; D not resolved. The germline V gene has CDR1 SGHVS and CDR2 FQNEAQ. The CDR3 spans 13 residues. The V end lost 1 base, the J end lost 6 bases, and 6 bases lay between the germline ends. The CDR3 bases are TGTGCCAGCAGCTTAGAAGTATCCGGGGAGCTGTTTTTT. Encoded protein: CASSLEVSGELFF.

The rearrangement links TRBV2 to TRBJ2-1; tentative D call: TRBD2 (5 bases). Trimming left V 6 bases short and J 7 bases short, with 19 bases between. The germline CDR1 and CDR2 sequences are SNHLY and FYNNEI. The CDR3 is made up of 15 amino acids. The CDR3 nucleotides are TGTGCCAGCAGGCGATTAAGACTACTATTGAATGAGCAGTTCTTC. Protein product: CASRRLRLLLNEQFF.

Many counts were recorded for this clone. The V gene is TRBV7-9, the J gene TRBJ2-1; D is possibly TRBD1 or TRBD2 (5 bases each). V lost 6 bases, J lost 6 bases, and 12 bases lay in between. Germline CDR1 and CDR2: SEHNR and FQNEAQ (reference sequence). The CDR3 runs 13 residues. The CDR3 sequence: CASSWGRGNEQFF. The CDR3 DNA reads TGTGCCAGCAGTTGGGGCCGGGGCAATGAGCAGTTCTTC.

This clone was recorded a few times. A read error may be the cause here, since a much bigger clone is one base away. Without the conserved terminal phenylalanine or tryptophan, this CDR3 likely stems from a read error. The limits of the CDR3 on the DNA are not certain, so only TCRdb's listed CDR3 is given. The chain employs TRBV29-1 and TRBJ2-7; the table gives TRBD1 as D, unverified against the DNA. Germline V lookup: CDR1 SQVTM, CDR2 ANQGSEA. From its first to its last residue, the CDR3 has 10 amino acids. The CDR3 sequence is CSVYSGTVGL.